Given below is one TCR beta chain in context. The CDR3 loop spans 17 amino acids. V lost 6 bases and J lost 0, with 18 bases in between. CDR1 WNHNN and CDR2 SYGVQD come from the germline V gene (reference sequence). The sample is drawn from a study of blood T cell repertoires in COVID-19. On the study more broadly: Specimens from acute and convalescent COVID-19 originated in the United States, Italy and Spain. The analysed material was cDNA or gDNA that came from T cells, B-cell-depleted T cells, or PBMCs.

Original handling: Amplified reference gene primers provided the basis for estimating nucleated cell counts. The assay was immunoSEQ multiplex PCR, and TCRdb's table has in-frame clones only and misses some. Clone size and V and J calls were adopted from that table, with D and trimming inferred from the DNA. Of 80,000 to 100,000 clones listed, 65% to 85% were seen once; the top ten hold 4% to 5.5%. This TCR was recovered from a man aged 60 to 69 with acute or convalescent COVID-19. The V gene is TRBV10-1, the J gene TRBJ1-5; D is perhaps TRBD1 (6 bases). Input material: peripheral blood. The CDR3 sequence: CASRTPGDPYSNQPQHF. The DNA for the CDR3 is TGCGCCAGCAGAACCCCAGGGGATCCTTATAGCAATCAGCCCCAGCATTTT.